This is a list of T cell receptor beta chains from one sample in a study of human T cells and chemical hapten exposure. TCRdb re-called the RACE reads through MiXCR, storing one row per CDR3 protein. Among 350,000 or so distinct CDR3 sequences listed, 5.5% to 8% were seen once. Sequences were derived from whole blood, sampled in connection with sensitization to the hapten diphenylcyclopropenone (DPC). All receptors derive from a woman aged 18-35 years with alopecia areata. Some clones in this sample may be carry-over from other donors' samples. CDR3s include the opening cysteine and the closing phenylalanine or tryptophan. D genes are given only for firm matches. Clone size is given for some rows only: seen once, a few or many times, or a class if the clone is expanded.

j_call	v_call	d_call	clone_size	cdr3_aa	cdr3_nt
TRBJ2-1	TRBV7-2	TRBD1	few	CASSLWDRAYNEQFF	TGTGCCAGCAGCTTGTGGGACAGAGCCTACAATGAGCAGTTCTTC
TRBJ1-5	TRBV10-3	TRBD1	.	CAISESQGALSNQPQHF	TGTGCCATCAGTGAGTCTCAGGGGGCTCTGAGCAATCAGCCCCAGCATTTT
TRBJ2-5	TRBV12-3/TRBV12-4	TRBD1	many	CASSRTGTETQYF	TGTGCCAGCAGTCGGACAGGGACAGAGACCCAGTACTTC
TRBJ1-1	TRBV12-3/TRBV12-4	TRBD1	.	CASSQQGAYTEAFF	TGTGCCAGCAGTCAACAGGGGGCTTACACTGAAGCTTTCTTT
TRBJ2-3	TRBV2	.	many	CASRIDGTDTQYF	TGTGCCAGCAGAATTGACGGCACAGATACGCAGTATTTT
TRBJ2-3	TRBV12-3/TRBV12-4	TRBD2	.	CASSLGGEPHTQYF	TGTGCCAGCAGTTTGGGGGGGGAGCCACATACGCAGTATTTT
TRBJ1-1	TRBV6-1	TRBD1	few	CAIEDRGLNTEAFF	TGTGCCATCGAAGACAGGGGACTGAACACTGAAGCTTTCTTT
TRBJ2-2	TRBV6-1	TRBD1	many	CASSSRDRGTTGELFF	TGTGCCAGCAGTAGCCGGGACAGGGGTACCACCGGGGAGCTGTTTTTT
TRBJ1-4	TRBV6-6	.	many	CASSTRTGVNEKLFF	TGTGCCAGCAGTACACGGACGGGGGTGAATGAAAAACTGTTTTTT
TRBJ1-1	TRBV12-5	.	many	CASALQGYTEAFF	TGTGCTAGTGCCTTACAGGGCTACACTGAAGCTTTCTTT
TRBJ2-1	TRBV19	TRBD2	.	CASSMIGLAPGNEQFF	TGTGCCAGTAGTATGATAGGACTAGCCCCCGGCAATGAGCAGTTCTTC
TRBJ1-1	TRBV28	TRBD1	few	CASSSTGQGWGNTEAFF	TGTGCCAGCAGTTCCACGGGACAGGGGTGGGGGAACACTGAAGCTTTCTTT
TRBJ2-3	TRBV14	TRBD2	few	CASSQGSGGHTDTQYF	TGTGCCAGCAGCCAAGGAAGCGGGGGCCACACAGATACGCAGTATTTT
TRBJ2-3	TRBV5-4	TRBD1	few	CASSLDTGGTDTQYF	TGTGCCAGCAGCCTCGACACAGGGGGCACAGATACGCAGTATTTT
TRBJ2-1	TRBV3-1	.	few	CASSHGSRSYNEQFF	TGTGCCAGCTCCCACGGGTCCCGCTCCTACAATGAGCAGTTCTTC
TRBJ1-1	TRBV10-3	TRBD1	many	CAISVGTGETEAFF	TGTGCCATCAGTGTGGGGACAGGGGAGACTGAAGCTTTCTTT
TRBJ1-1	TRBV4-3	.	.	CASSQDYTEAFF	TGCGCCAGCAGCCAAGATTACACTGAAGCTTTCTTT
TRBJ2-1	TRBV11-2	.	many	CASSGGLSGGNEQFF	TGTGCCAGCAGCGGGGGACTATCAGGGGGAAATGAGCAGTTCTTC
TRBJ1-2	TRBV18	.	medium-sized	CASSPPIEDREISNYGYTF	TGTGCCAGCTCACCACCAATAGAAGACCGGGAGATATCTAACTATGGCTACACCTTC
TRBJ2-7	TRBV7-2	TRBD1	few	CASSPWTGDYEQYF	TGTGCCAGCAGCCCCTGGACAGGGGATTACGAGCAGTACTTC
TRBJ2-3	TRBV6-2/TRBV6-3	TRBD2	few	CASVRAAGGGTDTQYF	TGTGCCAGCGTCCGGGCGGCGGGGGGAGGCACAGATACGCAGTATTTT
TRBJ2-7	TRBV20-1	.	.	CSAPGGTKGGEQYF	TGCAGTGCCCCTGGGGGGACCAAGGGAGGCGAGCAGTACTTC
TRBJ1-1	TRBV29-1	.	few	CSVEWYSNTEAFF	TGCAGCGTTGAATGGTACTCTAACACTGAAGCTTTCTTT
TRBJ2-3	TRBV4-3	TRBD2	few	CASSHELAGGTDTQYF	TGCGCCAGCAGCCACGAACTAGCGGGGGGGACAGATACGCAGTATTTT
TRBJ2-1	TRBV28	.	.	CASSPPIDEQFF	TGTGCCAGCAGTCCCCCCATCGATGAGCAGTTCTTC
TRBJ2-4	TRBV5-1	TRBD2	many	CASSPSLAGVNIQYF	TGCGCCAGCAGCCCCTCGCTAGCGGGGGTAAACATTCAGTACTTC
TRBJ1-2	TRBV13	.	few	CASSLGRVGTGGYTF	TGTGCCAGCAGCTTGGGCAGGGTCGGTACGGGTGGCTACACCTTC
TRBJ2-7	TRBV24-1	.	.	CATSDKTGTPGRSNHEQYF	TGTGCCACCAGTGACAAGACCGGAACTCCGGGACGGTCTAACCACGAGCAGTACTTC
TRBJ1-5	TRBV12-3/TRBV12-4	TRBD1	few	CASSLGDRGQPQHF	TGTGCCAGCAGTTTAGGGGACAGGGGACAGCCCCAGCATTTT
TRBJ2-7	TRBV19	TRBD1	.	CATGQGNYEQYF	TGTGCCACGGGACAGGGGAACTACGAGCAGTACTTC
TRBJ1-3	TRBV12-3/TRBV12-4	.	.	CASSFWIGGRETPGNTIYF	TGTGCCAGCAGCTTTTGGATCGGAGGAAGGGAAACACCTGGAAACACCATATATTTT
TRBJ1-3	TRBV6-6	.	.	CASSYSLGADSGNTIYF	TGTGCCAGCAGTTACTCCTTGGGGGCAGACTCTGGAAACACCATATATTTT
TRBJ1-3	TRBV10-3	.	few	CAISGHFSSGNTIYF	TGTGCCATCAGTGGACATTTCTCCTCTGGAAACACCATATATTTT
TRBJ2-3	TRBV5-1	.	many	CASSLAPGTDTQYF	TGTGCCAGCAGCTTGGCCCCAGGCACAGATACGCAGTATTTT
TRBJ1-2	TRBV12-3/TRBV12-4	TRBD1	many	CASSGTGGLYGYTF	TGTGCCAGCAGCGGGACAGGGGGTCTCTATGGCTACACCTTC
TRBJ2-3	TRBV3-1	.	many	CASSRAGRDTQYF	TGTGCCAGCAGCCGGGCCGGTAGAGATACGCAGTATTTT
TRBJ1-5	TRBV12-3/TRBV12-4	.	.	CASSLGQLSNQPQHF	TGTGCCAGCAGTTTAGGACAGCTAAGCAATCAGCCCCAGCATTTT
TRBJ2-3	TRBV29-1	.	many	CSVTGGVTDTQYF	TGCAGCGTCACCGGGGGAGTGACAGATACGCAGTATTTT
TRBJ2-6	TRBV4-2	.	many	CASSGTDFERSGANVLTF	TGTGCCAGCAGCGGCACTGACTTTGAACGCTCTGGGGCCAACGTCCTGACTTTC
TRBJ2-5	TRBV5-1	.	.	CASSSRRQETQYF	TGCGCCAGCAGCTCGAGGCGCCAAGAGACCCAGTACTTC
TRBJ2-5	TRBV5-1	TRBD1	.	CASSFTSGTVQETQYF	TGCGCCAGCAGCTTCACCTCCGGGACAGTCCAAGAGACCCAGTACTTC
TRBJ2-7	TRBV25-1	.	many	CASSDHSDYEQYF	TGTGCCAGCAGTGATCACTCAGATTACGAGCAGTACTTC
TRBJ2-7	TRBV29-1	TRBD2	few	CSVAVGTSGGRNEQYF	TGCAGCGTCGCCGTCGGGACTAGCGGGGGGAGGAACGAGCAGTACTTC
TRBJ2-5	TRBV27	TRBD1	few	CASSWTGDWGQETQYF	TGTGCCAGCAGCTGGACAGGGGACTGGGGACAAGAGACCCAGTACTTC